Below are 15 T cell receptor beta chains sequenced from a single sample in a study of monozygotic twins with inflammatory bowel disease. After re-calling the 5' RACE reads, TCRdb lists one entry per CDR3 protein, DNA absent. Its clone listing holds a few hundred thousand distinct CDR3 sequences. Source material: blood. All receptors derive from a human donor with ulcerative colitis or Crohn's disease, or a healthy co-twin of an affected twin (not recorded which).

The genes are TRBV5-1 and TRBJ1-2. This CDR3 is built from 13 residues. CDR1 and CDR2 from the germline V gene are SGHRS and YFSETQ. The CDR3 sequence: CASSLESNYGYTF.

The chain's CDR3 is CASSLRADQETQYF. The V gene is TRBV5-1, the J gene TRBJ2-5; TCRdb designates TRBD2, a call that cannot be tested without DNA. The germline gives CDR1 SGHRS, CDR2 YFSETQ. The CDR3 is made up of 14 amino acids.

The J gene is TRBJ2-2, the V gene TRBV2. The CDR3 runs 14 residues. Germline V gives CDR1 SNHLY, CDR2 FYNNEI. The CDR3 reads CASSVSANTGELFF.

The chain uses TRBV19 and TRBJ1-3. The CDR3 has 16 amino acids. Germline values: CDR1 LNHDA, CDR2 SQIVND (reference sequence). This CDR3 reads CASSIVFRLPGNTIYF.

The V and J genes are TRBV7-2 and TRBJ1-4. This CDR3 has 15 residues. Germline V gene data show CDR1 as SGHTA and CDR2 as FQGNSA. The CDR3 region is CASSLRQSVREKLFF. Full variable domain (missing parts from reference TRBV7-2 and TRBJ1-4): GAGVSQSPSNKVTEKGKDVELRCDPISGHTALYWYRQSLGQGLEFLIYFQGNSAPDKSGLPSDRFSAERTGGSVSTLTIQRTQQEDSAVYLCASSLRQSVREKLFFGSGTQLSVL.

The CDR3 spells CASKGHLGDNEQFF. The rearrangement links TRBV6-2 or TRBV6-3 to TRBJ2-1. The CDR3 is 14 residues long. Germline V gives CDR1 MNHEY, CDR2 SVGEGT.

The chain uses TRBV19 and TRBJ2-2. The CDR3 has 13 amino acids. Germline CDR1 and CDR2: LNHDA and SQIVND (reference sequence). The CDR3 reads CASITPGGGELFF.

V gene TRBV12-3 or TRBV12-4 combines with J gene TRBJ1-1; TCRdb's assignment of TRBD1 cannot be checked, as there is no DNA. CDR3 length: 13 amino acids. CDR3 sequence reads: CASREQAATEAFF.

The chain is built from TRBV7-9 and TRBJ1-4; TCRdb's D call of TRBD1 is untestable without DNA. The length of the CDR3 is 14 residues. CDR1 SEHNR and CDR2 FQNEAQ come from the germline V gene (reference sequence). The CDR3 spells CASSLGPWEEKLFF.

This sequence joins TRBV5-1 and TRBJ2-7. The CDR3 sequence is 14 residues long. Germline-derived CDR1 and CDR2 are SGHRS and YFSETQ. This CDR3 reads CASSLAGRSYEQYF.

The rearrangement uses TRBV29-1 and TRBJ2-5; TCRdb designates TRBD1, a call that cannot be tested without DNA. Germline V gene data show CDR1 as SQVTM and CDR2 as ANQGSEA. The CDR3 sequence is 13 residues long. CDR3 region: CSVAVTGAETQYF.

The rearrangement joins TRBV20-1 to TRBJ1-5. This CDR3 comprises 13 residues. Germline CDR1 DFQATT, CDR2 SNEGSKA (reference sequence). The CDR3 loop reads CSARAGGYQPQHF.

The rearrangement joins TRBV20-1 to TRBJ2-2; TCRdb's D call, TRBD2, is unchecked because there is no DNA. The CDR3 loop spans 15 amino acids. Germline V gene lookup returns CDR1 DFQATT and CDR2 SNEGSKA (reference sequence). CDR3 sequence reads: CSAGVPGGLAGELFF.

The V and J genes are TRBV7-2 and TRBJ2-5. Germline V gene sequence: CDR1 SGHTA, CDR2 FQGNSA. The CDR3 is 12 amino acids. CDR3 protein: CASSFNPGTQYF.

V gene TRBV7-9 combines with J gene TRBJ2-5; the TCRdb D gene call, TRBD2, has no DNA to confirm it. CDR1 and CDR2 from the germline V gene are SEHNR and FQNEAQ (reference sequence). The CDR3 loop spans 14 amino acids. CDR3 region: CASSYGTSMETQYF.